One TCR beta chain is described in this entry. The target antigen is unknown. Deep-level settings were used for running the assay. Clones were sequenced by immunoSEQ multiplex PCR, and TCRdb holds only the in-frame ones, with some missing. This sample has approximately 1,000,000 clones, with roughly 77% found just once. Trimming took 4 bases from V and 4 from J, leaving 8 bases between them. CDR1 is MNHEY, CDR2 SMNVEV, per germline (reference sequence). CDR3 length equals 13 residues. These data are taken from a study of shared clonotypes between healthy human individuals. Broader study findings: A generally larger estimated richness was seen in naive subsets than in memory subsets.

The clonotype was recovered from a man between 18 and 29 years old in good health. Some clones in this sample may be carry-over from other donors' samples. The sample consisted of memory CD4+ T cells from PBMCs. The subset was: CD45RA-negative fraction. This sequence joins TRBV27 and TRBJ1-3; D not certain. The CDR3 nucleotides read TGTGCCAGCAGTTCAATCCCGGGAAACACCATATATTTT. It encodes CASSSIPGNTIYF.